A single sample is the source of the 31 T cell receptor beta chains below, sequenced in a study of T cell changes during pregnancy in multiple sclerosis. Generated by immunoSEQ multiplex PCR, the TCRdb table keeps only in-frame clones and is missing some. The repertoire consists of tens of thousands of clones, with 85% to 95% occurring once and the leading ten covering about 0.61%. The input for sequencing was CD4+ T cells from peripheral blood mononuclear cells, taken after pregnancy. These receptors all stem from a female donor in good health, enrolled as a control in a pregnancy study.

This clone has only one observation. The chain uses TRBV15 and TRBJ2-3; 10 bases line up with TRBD2. With V trimmed by 3 bases and J by 2 bases, 26 bases remained unmatched. The CDR3 runs 23 residues. CDR1 is LNHNV and CDR2 is YYDKDF in the germline V gene (reference sequence). In DNA, the CDR3 is TGTGCCACCAGCAGTCCAAATCCACCGGGAAGTCCCCATCTAGCGGGGGCCACAGATACGCAGTATTTT. It codes for CATSSPNPPGSPHLAGATDTQYF.

This clone was found once. The V and J genes are TRBV28 and TRBJ1-5; 7 bases match TRBD1. The CDR3 runs 15 residues. Germline loops: CDR1 MDHEN, CDR2 SYDVKM. Unmatched junction bases numbered 8, after V lost 5 bases and J lost 4 bases. The CDR3 DNA is TGTGCCAGCAGTCGAGGGGGCAGAGGAAATCAGCCCCAGCATTTT. Residues: CASSRGGRGNQPQHF.

CDR3 sequence: CASSFVDRGNSPLHF. The CDR3, as DNA: TGTGCCAGCAGTTTCGTAGACAGGGGGAATTCACCCCTCCACTTT. The gene calls are TRBV6-5 and TRBJ1-6; 9 bases are shared with TRBD1. The V gene's germline CDR1 is MNHEY and CDR2 SVGAGI. V dropped 4 bases and J dropped 7; count of bases not matched to a gene: 5. The CDR3 is made up of 15 amino acids.

The DNA for the CDR3 is TGTGCCAGCAGTGAAGGTGCCTATTATGGCTACACCTTC. Translating it yields CASSEGAYYGYTF. The chain is built from TRBV2 and TRBJ1-2, with no clear D. The CDR3 length is 13 residues. Germline V gene data show CDR1 as SNHLY and CDR2 as FYNNEI. V shed 1 base and J shed 5 bases, with 8 bases lying between them.

CDR3 coding DNA: TGCAGTGCTTGGGACTCCTTGGAGCAGTACTTC. It translates to CSAWDSLEQYF. The V call is TRBV20-1, the J call TRBJ2-7, with a tentative D call TRBD2 (6 bases). The CDR3 sequence is 11 residues long. Germline CDR1 is DFQATT and CDR2 is SNEGSKA (reference sequence). The V and J ends lost 5 bases and 7 bases respectively, with 12 bases between them.

The CDR3 is CASSLRPGFEAFF. The CDR3, as DNA: TGTGCCAGCAGTTTAAGGCCGGGTTTCGAAGCTTTCTTT. The chain carries TRBV27 and TRBJ1-1; no firm D call. The V and J ends lost 2 bases and 8 bases respectively, with 12 bases between them. From germline, CDR1 is MNHEY and CDR2 SMNVEV (reference sequence). CDR3 length equals 13 residues.

V usage is TRBV14 and J usage is TRBJ1-6; a possible D gene is TRBD1 (6 bases). Looked up from germline, CDR1 is SGHDN and CDR2 is FVKESK. The CDR3 contains 21 residues. Trimming took 3 bases from V and 6 from J, leaving 30 bases between them. The CDR3 spells CASSHQEATGHSTRPNSPLHF. DNA of the CDR3: TGTGCCAGCAGCCACCAAGAGGCCACAGGGCATTCCACAAGGCCTAATTCACCCCTCCACTTT.

The rearrangement joins TRBV6-1 to TRBJ2-7; D is perhaps TRBD2 (5 bases). CDR1 is MNHNS and CDR2 is SASEGT in the germline V gene. This CDR3 is built from 13 residues. V lost 8 bases to trimming and J lost 2 bases, with 13 bases between them. The CDR3 here is CASSSGNTYEQYF. CDR3 nucleotides: TGTGCCAGCTCGAGCGGAAACACCTACGAGCAGTACTTC.

The CDR3 DNA sequence: TGTGCCTGGAGTGGGGCTGGCCAGTATGGCTACACCTTC. Its protein product is CAWSGAGQYGYTF. The rearrangement joins TRBV30 to TRBJ1-2; D remains unclear. The CDR3 is 13 residues long. Between the trimmed V and J ends, which lost 1 base and 5 bases, there was a span of 11 bases. Looked up from germline, CDR1 is GTSNPN and CDR2 is SVGIG (reference sequence).

Notes on this clone: The junction differs from germline at one of its ends, possibly a read error. The chain is built from TRBV13 and TRBJ1-1; D ambiguous. The CDR3 spans 12 residues. CDR1 is PRHDT and CDR2 is FYEKMQ in the germline V gene (reference sequence). The CDR3 nucleotides are TGTGCCAGCAGCCTAGGGTTCGGGGAAGCTTTCTTT. Its translation is CASSLGFGEAFF.

The J gene is TRBJ2-1, the V gene TRBV23-1, with TRBD1 as a possible D gene (6 bases). TRBV23-1 is reported as an ORF; its role is uncertain. The CDR3 totals 15 residues. V was trimmed by 6 bases and J by 0 bases, leaving 12 bases between them. The CDR3 is CASRQGRNSYNEQFF. CDR3 nucleotide sequence: TGCGCCAGCAGACAGGGACGTAACTCCTACAATGAGCAGTTCTTC.

J is TRBJ2-3 and V is TRBV7-9; TRBD2 might be the D (5 bases). V was shortened by 2 bases and J by 5 bases, with 11 bases between the two germline ends. Germline loops: CDR1 SEHNR, CDR2 FQNEAQ (reference sequence). The CDR3 runs 14 residues. This CDR3 reads CASSLSLGVDTQYF. As DNA, the CDR3 is TGTGCCAGCAGCTTATCGCTCGGGGTAGATACGCAGTATTTT.

The chain employs TRBV18 and TRBJ1-1, with D possibly being TRBD1 (5 bases). The CDR3 runs 13 residues. Per the germline V gene, CDR1 is KGHSH and CDR2 is LQKENI. V was shortened by 1 base and J by 3 bases, with 6 bases between the two germline ends. CDR3 coding DNA: TGTGCCAGCTCACCACTAGGGGACACTGAAGCTTTCTTT. This codes for CASSPLGDTEAFF.

The V gene is TRBV6-1, the J gene TRBJ1-4; D possibly corresponds to TRBD1 (5 bases). CDR1 is MNHNS, CDR2 SASEGT, per germline. V was cut by 3 bases and J by 5 bases, with 13 bases left in between. CDR3 length: 15 amino acids. DNA of the CDR3: TGTGCCAGCAGTGATAGGAGGGGAGGGAATGAAAAACTGTTTTTT. Its translation is CASSDRRGGNEKLFF.

V and J are TRBV12-5 and TRBJ2-5, with D unresolved. Germline V gene sequence: CDR1 LGHNT, CDR2 FRNRAP. The CDR3 is 14 residues long. V dropped 5 bases and J dropped 1 base, with 11 bases sitting between them. The CDR3 region is CASGPDNLQETQYF. Here the CDR3 DNA reads TGTGCTAGTGGTCCTGACAACCTCCAAGAGACCCAGTACTTC.

The rearrangement joins TRBV9 to TRBJ2-7; 9 nucleotides match TRBD1. This CDR3 is built from 13 residues. With 5 bases clipped from V and 5 bases from J, the junction kept 5 bases outside the gene matches. Per germline, CDR1 SGDLS and CDR2 YYNGEE. CDR3 amino acids: CASRAGTGNEQYF. CDR3 DNA sequence: TGTGCCAGCAGGGCCGGGACAGGGAACGAGCAGTACTTC. Filled out from reference TRBV9 and TRBJ2-7, the complete variable domain reads DSGVTQTPKHLITATGQRVTLRCSPRSGDLSVYWYQQSLDQGLQFLIQYYNGEERAKGNILERFSAQQFPDLHSELNLSSLELGDSALYFCASRAGTGNEQYFGPGTRLTVT.

The genes are TRBV19 and TRBJ2-7; 11 nucleotides align to TRBD2. CDR1 is LNHDA, CDR2 SQIVND, per germline (reference sequence). With 5 bases clipped from V and 0 bases from J, the junction kept 3 bases outside the gene matches. The CDR3 covers 15 residues. CDR3 sequence reads: CASSLTSGASYEQYF. As DNA, the CDR3 is TGTGCCAGTAGTTTGACTAGCGGGGCCTCCTACGAGCAGTACTTC.

The genes are TRBV5-4 and TRBJ2-1; TRBD2 aligns across 13 bases. Trimming took 2 bases from V and 6 from J; bases not matched to a gene: 2. CDR1 and CDR2 (germline): SGHNT, YYREEE (reference sequence). This CDR3 is built from 15 residues. In DNA form, the CDR3 reads TGTGCCAGCAGCTTCACTAGCGGGGGGGCCAATGAGCAGTTCTTC. Amino acids: CASSFTSGGANEQFF.

The sample holds one count of this clone. The rearrangement links TRBV5-1 to TRBJ1-3, with D perhaps matching TRBD1 (5 bases). This CDR3 region has 16 residues. V was trimmed by 4 bases and J by 0 bases, leaving 14 bases between them. Per germline, CDR1 SGHRS and CDR2 YFSETQ. DNA of the CDR3: TGCGCCAGCAGCCCCGACAGAGCGAGCTCTGGAAACACCATATATTTT. Translating it yields CASSPDRASSGNTIYF.

The chain joins TRBV6-5 to TRBJ2-7, with D possibly matching TRBD1 (6 bases). The CDR3 is 11 amino acids. The germline CDR1 and CDR2 sequences are MNHEY and SVGAGI. V lost 11 bases, J lost 4 bases, and 12 bases lay in between. Here the CDR3 reads CASQGGYEQYF. CDR3 nucleotides: TGTGCCTCCCAAGGGGGTTACGAGCAGTACTTC.

Here the CDR3 DNA reads TGCGCCAGCAGTGATCCGGGGGGCCTTTGGTACGAGCAGTACTTC. Translating gives CASSDPGGLWYEQYF. The rearrangement uses TRBV10-2 and TRBJ2-7, with D possibly TRBD2 on 7 matching bases. The germline V gene has CDR1 WSHSY and CDR2 SAAADI. The CDR3 spans 15 residues. The V end lost 3 bases, the J end lost 4 bases, and 16 bases lay between the germline ends.

The count of this clone is one. The CDR3 DNA reads as TGTGCCTGGAGTGAAAACCGAGCGTATGGCTACACCTTC. It specifies CAWSENRAYGYTF. The gene calls are TRBV30 and TRBJ1-2; D remains ambiguous. The CDR3 is 13 amino acids. CDR1 GTSNPN and CDR2 SVGIG come from the germline V gene (reference sequence). V shed 1 base and J shed 5 bases, with 11 bases lying between them.

The chain uses TRBV2 and TRBJ2-1, with 10 bases identical to TRBD1. The ends lost 6 bases at V and 4 bases at J; junction bases unmatched: 3. CDR3 length equals 14 residues. Germline V gives CDR1 SNHLY, CDR2 FYNNEI. CDR3 loop: CASSSGQGYNEQFF. Here the CDR3 DNA reads TGTGCCAGCAGCTCGGGACAGGGGTACAATGAGCAGTTCTTC.

The chain couples TRBV30 to TRBJ1-5; 9 bases line up with TRBD1. The CDR3 covers 20 residues. Germline CDR1 is GTSNPN and CDR2 is SVGIG (reference sequence). The ends lost 1 base at V and 5 bases at J; junction bases unmatched: 21. CDR3 nucleotides: TGTGCCTGGAGTGCTTCTCGAAGGACAGGGGTGTTGAAAAAGGATCAGCCCCAGCATTTT. It yields the protein CAWSASRRTGVLKKDQPQHF.

In its sample, this clone was seen a few times. J is TRBJ1-2 and V is TRBV19; the match to TRBD1 covers 7 bases. This CDR3 comprises 15 residues. Germline CDR1 LNHDA, CDR2 SQIVND (reference sequence). Losses at the gene ends were 3 bases for V and 6 bases for J; bases not matched to a gene: 10. The CDR3 sequence is CASSISPTGKDGYTF. The DNA for the CDR3 is TGTGCCAGTAGTATCAGTCCGACAGGGAAGGATGGCTACACCTTC. Using reference TRBV19 and TRBJ1-2 for the parts outside the CDR3, the full variable domain is DGGITQSPKYLFRKEGQNVTLSCEQNLNHDAMYWYRQDPGQGLRLIYYSQIVNDFQKGDIAEGYSVSREKKESFPLTVTSAQKNPTAFYLCASSISPTGKDGYTFGSGTRLTVV.

The chain combines TRBV6-6 with TRBJ2-1; 7 positions match TRBD2. After removal of 1 base from V and 9 bases from J, the junction contained 6 bases not matched to a gene. In germline, CDR1 is MNHNY, CDR2 SVGAGI (reference sequence). The CDR3 spans 14 residues. The DNA of the CDR3 is TGTGCCAGCAGTTACTTGGGGGAGGGAAGTGAGCAGTTCTTC. This translates into CASSYLGEGSEQFF.

The gene calls are TRBV6-1 and TRBJ1-1; D possibly corresponds to TRBD1 (5 bases). CDR3 length: 14 amino acids. The V gene's germline CDR1 is MNHNS and CDR2 SASEGT. The V and J ends lost 4 bases and 1 base respectively, with 10 bases between them. The CDR3 DNA reads as TGTGCCAGCAGTGCGGGACTCCGGAACACTGAAGCTTTCTTT. Amino acids: CASSAGLRNTEAFF.

V gene TRBV7-2 combines with J gene TRBJ2-1; possibly TRBD1 for D (6 bases). The germline CDR1 and CDR2 sequences are SGHTA and FQGNSA. This CDR3 has 14 amino acids. Trimming cost V 0 bases and J 9 bases, with 12 bases left between them. In nucleotides, the CDR3 is TGTGCCAGCAGCTTAGCGACCCCCAGGGGTGAGCAGTTCTTC. Translation gives CASSLATPRGEQFF.

The chain joins TRBV7-9 to TRBJ1-1, with 9 bases matching TRBD1. Germline CDR1 is SEHNR and CDR2 is FQNEAQ (reference sequence). With V trimmed by 5 bases and J by 2 bases, 6 bases remained unmatched. The CDR3 covers 15 residues. Written as DNA, the CDR3 is TGTGCCAGCAGCCCCCGGACAGGGGATAACACTGAAGCTTTCTTT. Encoded protein: CASSPRTGDNTEAFF.

The chain has TRBV2 and TRBJ2-1, with TRBD1 identical over 7 bases. The CDR3 consists of 14 residues. V lost 4 bases and J lost 6; bases outside the gene matches: 6. The germline V gene encodes CDR1 SNHLY and CDR2 FYNNEI. The CDR3, as DNA: TGTGCCAGCAGTGTCCGGGACAGAAGCAATGAGCAGTTCTTC. This codes for CASSVRDRSNEQFF.

The gene calls are TRBV28 and TRBJ1-1; D may be TRBD1 (5 bases). CDR3 length: 14 residues. The V end was cut by 7 bases, the J end by 0 bases, with 12 bases between. Germline V gives CDR1 MDHEN, CDR2 SYDVKM. CDR3 in amino acids: CASTLQVMNTEAFF. CDR3 bases: TGTGCCAGCACCTTACAGGTTATGAACACTGAAGCTTTCTTT.